This entry lists 5 T cell receptor beta chains sequenced from one sample in a study of T cell repertoires in aging, cancer and after chemotherapy. Multiplex touch-down PCR with TRB-A/B primers amplified rearranged V-D-J TRB sequences. Using its own MiXCR run on the multiplex PCR reads, TCRdb lists one record per CDR3 protein. The sample has some 9,500 distinct CDR3 sequences, around 22% seen once. Peripheral blood genomic DNA, not sorted cells or RNA, was the template. Sample: blood. Receptor source: a human donor in good health.

This clonotype was seen only a few times. The chain recombines TRBV7-9 with TRBJ2-3, with D uncertain. The ends were cut back, 3 bases at V and 4 bases at J, with 11 bases in the middle. This CDR3 is built from 14 residues. Germline V gene data show CDR1 as SEHNR and CDR2 as FQNEAQ (reference sequence). CDR3 in amino acids: CASSFLLVADTQYF. The CDR3 DNA sequence: TGTGCCAGCAGCTTCCTGCTAGTGGCAGATACGCAGTATTTT.

This clonotype was recorded a few times. This rearrangement joins TRBV7-2 to TRBJ1-2, with no clear D. The CDR3 is 19 amino acids. Between the trimmed V and J ends, which lost 1 base and 1 base, there was a span of 22 bases. Germline V gene lookup returns CDR1 SGHTA and CDR2 FQGNSA. For the CDR3, the DNA is TGTGCCAGCAGCTTAGTTAGTGTTGGCATCGCGAGGTATAACTATGGCTACACCTTC. Its translation is CASSLVSVGIARYNYGYTF.

The chain's CDR3 is CVSSRRDTFYEQYF. The CDR3, as DNA: TGTGTTAGCAGCCGCCGCGACACTTTCTACGAGCAGTACTTC. The J gene is TRBJ2-7, the V gene TRBV13; D unresolved. Germline V gene lookup returns CDR1 PRHDT and CDR2 FYEKMQ (reference sequence). The CDR3 covers 14 residues.

This clonotype was recorded a few times. J is TRBJ2-2 and V is TRBV28, with 7 bases identical to TRBD2. V shed 5 bases, J shed 5 bases, and the junction held 5 bases outside the gene matches. CDR1 and CDR2 (germline): MDHEN, SYDVKM. This CDR3 region has 14 residues. The CDR3 region has the DNA TGTGCCAGCAGTCTAGCGGTGGGGACCGGGGAGCTGTTTTTT. Its translation is CASSLAVGTGELFF. The entire variable domain, with the rest obtained from reference TRBV28 and TRBJ2-2, is as follows: DVKVTQSSRYLVKRTGEKVFLECVQDMDHENMFWYRQDPGLGLRLIYFSYDVKMKEKGDIPEGYSVSREKKERFSLILESASTNQTSMYLCASSLAVGTGELFFGEGSRLTVL.

About this clonotype itself: A much bigger clone sits one base away, suggesting this may be a read error. The V and J genes are TRBV7-2 and TRBJ2-7; D is possibly TRBD2 (7 bases). The CDR3 runs 17 residues. Germline lookup yields CDR1 SGHTA and CDR2 FQGNSA. The CDR3 coding sequence is TGTGCCAGCAGCTTAGGGGGGGGGGGCAACGATTCCTACAAGCAGTACTTC. It translates to CASSLGGGGNDSYKQYF. The variable domain in full, completed from reference TRBV7-2 and TRBJ2-7, reads GAGVSQSPSNKVTEKGKDVELRCDPISGHTALYWYRQSLGQGLEFLIYFQGNSAPDKSGLPSDRFSAERTGGSVSTLTIQRTQQEDSAVYLCASSLGGGGNDSYKQYFGPGTRLTVT.